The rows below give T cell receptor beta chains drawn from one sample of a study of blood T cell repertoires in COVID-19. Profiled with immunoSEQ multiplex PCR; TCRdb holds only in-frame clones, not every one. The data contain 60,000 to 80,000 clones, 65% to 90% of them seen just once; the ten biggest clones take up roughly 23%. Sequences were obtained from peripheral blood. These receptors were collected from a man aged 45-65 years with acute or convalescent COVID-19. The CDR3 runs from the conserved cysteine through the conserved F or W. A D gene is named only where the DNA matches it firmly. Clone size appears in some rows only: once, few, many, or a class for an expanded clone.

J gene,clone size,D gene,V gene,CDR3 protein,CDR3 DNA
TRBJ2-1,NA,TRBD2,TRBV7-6,CASSSTPGTSPYNEQFF,TGTGCCAGCAGCTCGACACCCGGGACTAGCCCCTACAATGAGCAGTTCTTC
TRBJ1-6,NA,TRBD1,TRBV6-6,CASSRDRGGSPLHF,TGTGCCAGCAGTCGGGACAGGGGTGGTTCACCCCTCCACTTT
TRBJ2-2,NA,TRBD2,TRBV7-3,CASSLQSGGSAGELFF,TGTGCCAGCAGCCTCCAGAGCGGGGGTTCGGCCGGGGAGCTGTTTTTT
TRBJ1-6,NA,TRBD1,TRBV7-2,CASSYRGSSPLHF,TGTGCCAGCAGCTACAGGGGGAGTTCACCCCTCCACTTT
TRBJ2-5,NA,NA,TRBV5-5,CASSQWGGLGETQYF,TGTGCCAGCAGCCAGTGGGGGGGCCTAGGGGAGACCCAGTACTTC
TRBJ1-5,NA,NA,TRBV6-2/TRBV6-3,CASSNRGLIYSNQPQHF,TGTGCCAGCAGCAACCGGGGACTGATTTATAGCAATCAGCCCCAGCATTTT
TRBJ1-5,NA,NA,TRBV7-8,CASSLNREQPQHF,TGTGCCAGCAGCTTAAACAGGGAACAGCCCCAGCATTTT
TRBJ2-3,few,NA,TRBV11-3,CASSTQFGPQYF,TGTGCCAGCAGCACCCAGTTTGGCCCGCAGTATTTT
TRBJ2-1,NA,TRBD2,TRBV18,CASSPLGPSGARSSYNEQFF,TGTGCCAGCTCACCACTCGGGCCTAGCGGGGCCCGGAGCTCCTACAATGAGCAGTTCTTC
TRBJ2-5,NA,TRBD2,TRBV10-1,CASSEVAGETGETQYF,TGCGCCAGCAGTGAGGTAGCGGGGGAAACCGGGGAGACCCAGTACTTC
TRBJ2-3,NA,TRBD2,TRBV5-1,CASNVGRGVTDTQYF,TGCGCCAGCAACGTTGGGCGGGGGGTCACAGATACGCAGTATTTT
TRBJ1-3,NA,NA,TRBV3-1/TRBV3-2,CASSLGIGGLGNTIYF,TGTGCCAGCAGCCTGGGCATTGGAGGGCTTGGAAACACCATATATTTT
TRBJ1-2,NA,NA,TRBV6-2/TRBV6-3,CASSYSRTANYGYTF,TGTGCCAGCAGTTACTCCCGGACAGCTAACTATGGCTACACCTTC
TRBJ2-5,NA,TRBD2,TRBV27,CASPTHGTSKETQYF,TGTGCCAGCCCCACCCACGGGACTAGCAAAGAGACCCAGTACTTC
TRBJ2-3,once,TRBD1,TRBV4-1,CASSQLPGQQITDTQYF,TGCGCCAGCAGCCAATTACCGGGACAGCAAATCACAGATACGCAGTATTTT
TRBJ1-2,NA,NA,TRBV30,CAWSVMGSGGYTF,TGTGCCTGGAGTGTAATGGGGTCGGGGGGCTACACCTTC